The text below deals with one T cell receptor (beta chain). Its specific antigen is unknown. Within one base of it there is no much larger clone, and no base qualities were kept. Collaborating institutions collected whole blood in K2EDTA tubes following their own protocols. For TCRbeta analysis, collaborators shipped samples in one of three forms: frozen whole blood, isolated PBMCs, or DNA extracted from either of those sample types. These data originate in a study of blood T cell repertoires in COVID-19 (dated by TCRdb to about 2020). Background on the whole study: Samples from collaborators originated in the United States, Italy and Spain and spanned both the acute and convalescent phases of COVID-19. The prospective study material was composed of cDNA or gDNA derived from T cells, B-cell-depleted T cells, or PBMCs. Deeply sampled blood TCRbeta repertoires from subjects exposed to, actively infected with, or recovered from COVID-19 were included in the dataset. A freely available public database, intended as a resource for researchers studying the immune response to SARS-CoV-2, is where the repertoires were released. Samples came from the ongoing ImmuneRACE study (first 160 participants) plus 1,254 subjects from 6 global collaborators. Sample metadata almost always included a de-identified subject ID, COVID-19 status, age in years and sex. Where HLA class I and class II types were available, the types were taken from metadata supplied by the sample provider, not from assay-based typing. The paper's findings and limits, for the study overall: The quantity of clinical and demographic metadata differed by source and by participant and was supplied without curation.

TCRbeta CDR3 regions were amplified from genomic DNA by means of the immunoSEQ Assay, a bias-controlled multiplex PCR. The source study handled its data this way. Nucleated cell counts per sample were estimated from amplification of reference gene primers within the assay. To quantify the absolute abundance of each unique TCRbeta CDR3 rearrangement, sequence reads were collapsed and filtered. For each sample, productive Simpson clonality was calculated as the square root of Simpson's diversity index across productive rearrangements. TCRdb's version of the immuneACCESS table is confined to in-frame rearrangements and falls short of the full clone set. An unresolved V gene accounts for under half of the shortfall where checked; the remainder is of unknown origin. V and J calls and clone size are given by that table; D and trimming were obtained from the DNA. The sample records 200,000 to 300,000 clones, more than 80% of which are singletons. The ten largest clones capture over 3.5% of the sample.

The junction shows trimming of 0 bases on V and 3 bases on J, plus 8 bases between the germline ends. The CDR3 numbers 14 residues from cysteine through phenylalanine. Just the 42-base CDR3 DNA is kept, in frame starting at base 1. From the germline V gene (reference sequence), CDR1 is PRHDT and CDR2 is FYEKMQ. The chain joins TRBV13 to TRBJ1-2; no D segment can be confidently identified. Sequenced input: peripheral blood. This receptor was identified in a woman aged 40 to 49 with acute or convalescent COVID-19. The CDR3 corresponds to CASSLGSSYYGYTF. The DNA sequence reads TGTGCCAGCAGCTTAGGCTCTTCCTACTATGGCTACACCTTC.